The source of this T cell receptor beta chain is a study of cytomegalovirus exposure and HLA in healthy donors. Findings and caveats of the study: Donors belonging to an Asian-associated ancestry cluster reportedly showed fewer N-insertions in productive TCRs than the approximately 700-donor mean, according to what a later analysis found.

In the PCR, 60 Vbeta and 13 Jbeta primers were used. Using immunoSEQ multiplex PCR, the repertoire was profiled, and TCRdb retains in-frame clones only, with some absent. Here the sample spans more than 95,000 clones, 80% being singletons. A word on this clone: Antigen specificity is unknown.

This CDR3 is built from 14 residues. The germline gives CDR1 SNHLY, CDR2 FYNNEI. V gave up 5 bases and J gave up 7 bases; unmatched junction bases: 7. V gene TRBV2 combines with J gene TRBJ1-5; the match to TRBD1 covers 8 bases. The sequence derives from a female donor in good health and CMV-seronegative. Sequencing was performed on PBMCs. CDR3 region: CASSHRTGFQPQHF. The CDR3 bases are TGTGCCAGCAGTCACCGGACAGGGTTCCAGCCCCAGCATTTT.